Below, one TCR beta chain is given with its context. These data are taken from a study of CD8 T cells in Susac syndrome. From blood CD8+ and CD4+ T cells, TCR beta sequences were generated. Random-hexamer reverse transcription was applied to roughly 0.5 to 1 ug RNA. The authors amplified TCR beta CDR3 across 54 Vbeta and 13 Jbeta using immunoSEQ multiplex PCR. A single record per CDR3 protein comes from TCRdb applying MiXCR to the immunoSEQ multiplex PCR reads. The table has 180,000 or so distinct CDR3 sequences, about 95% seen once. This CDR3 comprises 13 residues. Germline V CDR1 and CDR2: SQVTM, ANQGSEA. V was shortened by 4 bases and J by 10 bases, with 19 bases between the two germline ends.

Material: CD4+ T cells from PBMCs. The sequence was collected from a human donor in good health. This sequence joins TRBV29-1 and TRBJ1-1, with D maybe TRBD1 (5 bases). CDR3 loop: CSVGGIASPGAFF. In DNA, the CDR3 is TGCAGCGTTGGGGGGATCGCAAGCCCCGGAGCTTTCTTT.